This T cell receptor beta chain was documented in a study of blood T cells in healthy people across ages. This clonotype was detected once. Primers used in a second PCR of about 6 to 11 cycles were a sample-barcoded 5' primer and a J-beta primer mix. The authors tagged each cDNA molecule using a template-switch adaptor with 12 random nucleotides. TCRdb reprocessed the 5' RACE reads via MiXCR and lists one record per CDR3 protein. Of some 1.4 million distinct CDR3 sequences listed, 35% to 45% are singletons. Between the trimmed V and J ends, which lost 1 base and 12 bases, there was a span of 13 bases. CDR3 length: 12 residues. CDR1 and CDR2 (germline): DFQATT, SNEGSKA (reference sequence). Per sample, no less than 5.5 micrograms of total RNA were extracted.

The chain recombines TRBV20-1 with TRBJ2-1; D is unresolved. The sequence was obtained from a woman aged 18-30 years in good health. What was sequenced was blood. CDR3 DNA sequence: TGCAGTGCTAGAGTCGAGGTTACAAGGCAGTTCTTC. It translates to CSARVEVTRQFF.